This TCR beta chain was retrieved from a study of cytomegalovirus exposure and HLA in healthy donors. PCR was performed using 60 Vbeta and 13 Jbeta primers. Assay used: immunoSEQ multiplex PCR; TCRdb lists only in-frame clones, some missing. In the table there are 150,000 to 200,000 clones, around three quarters of which are singletons. This CDR3 is 15 amino acids long. The ends lost 0 bases at V and 3 bases at J; junction bases unmatched: 3. CDR1 SGDLS and CDR2 YYNGEE come from the germline V gene. This TCR derives from a man under 40 in good health and CMV-seronegative. The chain links TRBV9 to TRBJ2-3; 8 bases align to TRBD2. The sequencing input was PBMCs. CDR3 DNA: TGTGCCAGCAGCGTAGTTGGACTAGCTACAGATACGCAGTATTTT. Translation gives CASSVVGLATDTQYF.